This TCR beta chain was sequenced in a study of cytomegalovirus exposure and HLA in healthy donors. Across the whole study: A subsequent analysis reported that the 95 to 150 validation repertoires were produced on the same platform that had also been used for the roughly 670 first-cohort repertoires. Study outcomes and limitations: CMV antigen specificity was confirmed in vitro for three CMV-associated chains. Most TCR sequences showed up rarely, but some public TCRs showed up in many donors.

The CDR3 consists of 16 residues. Trimming stripped 1 base from V and 6 bases from J, with 16 bases between. Germline V gene sequence: CDR1 SEHNR, CDR2 FQNEAQ (reference sequence). Concerning this clone itself: Its matching antigen is unknown.

Libraries were prepared by immunoSEQ multiplex PCR; TCRdb keeps only in-frame clonotypes and omits some of them. The profile shows around 150,000 clones, about 80% of them singletons. The clonotype was recovered from a man aged 25 to 40 in good health and CMV-seropositive. Sequenced material: PBMCs. V is TRBV7-9 and J is TRBJ2-1; no firm D call. The CDR3 region is CASSLVSLEGVNEQFF. CDR3 DNA: TGTGCCAGCAGCTTAGTGAGCCTAGAAGGCGTCAATGAGCAGTTCTTC.